Each of the 21 T cell receptor beta chains below was sequenced from the same sample in a study of blood T cell repertoires in COVID-19. Produced via immunoSEQ multiplex PCR; TCRdb's table is partial and in-frame only. The sample contains around 180,000 clones, roughly 89% of which appear only once. Material for sequencing was PBMCs or T cells enriched from blood (not recorded which). These TCRs come from a woman aged 40 to 55 with acute COVID-19.

The gene calls are TRBV2 and TRBJ1-2; 9 nucleotides agree with TRBD1. The CDR3 has 16 amino acids. Germline loops: CDR1 SNHLY, CDR2 FYNNEI. The V gene end was trimmed by 5 bases and the J gene end by 8 bases; junction bases not matched to a gene: 15. The CDR3 bases are TGTGCCAGCAGTCTACTCCTGTCCGGGACAGGGTGGGGCTACACCTTC. It yields the protein CASSLLLSGTGWGYTF.

This clone was picked up a small number of times. Here the CDR3 reads CASKRKGAREKLFF. As DNA, the CDR3 is TGTGCCAGTAAACGGAAGGGGGCGCGGGAAAAACTGTTTTTT. The V call is TRBV19, the J call TRBJ1-4, with 7 nucleotides matching TRBD1. Germline V lookup: CDR1 LNHDA, CDR2 SQIVND (reference sequence). With 7 bases clipped from V and 8 bases from J, the junction kept 10 bases outside the gene matches. The CDR3 is 14 amino acids. Full variable domain (remainder filled in from reference TRBV19 and TRBJ1-4): DGGITQSPKYLFRKEGQNVTLSCEQNLNHDAMYWYRQDPGQGLRLIYYSQIVNDFQKGDIAEGYSVSREKKESFPLTVTSAQKNPTAFYLCASKRKGAREKLFFGSGTQLSVL.

This chain uses TRBV5-5 with TRBJ1-2; D is uncertain. The CDR3 contains 14 residues. V was cut by 0 bases and J by 0 bases, with 6 bases left in between. Germline V gives CDR1 SGHKS, CDR2 YYEKEE (reference sequence). In nucleotides, the CDR3 is TGTGCCAGCAGCTTGGCAAGCGCTAACTATGGCTACACCTTC. As protein: CASSLASANYGYTF.

The genes are TRBV28 and TRBJ1-5; perhaps TRBD1 as D (6 bases). The CDR3 is made up of 15 amino acids. The germline CDR1 and CDR2 sequences are MDHEN and SYDVKM. V dropped 7 bases and J dropped 7 bases, with 20 bases sitting between them. CDR3 sequence: CASKGVLLGAQPQHF. CDR3 sequence (DNA): TGTGCCAGCAAGGGGGTCCTACTAGGGGCCCAGCCCCAGCATTTT.

As to this clone: Other DNA sequences in this sample translate to the same CDR3. V and J are TRBV27 and TRBJ1-6; 7 bases are shared with TRBD1. The CDR3 has 14 residues. The ends lost 5 bases at V and 9 bases at J; junction bases unmatched: 7. Per germline, CDR1 MNHEY and CDR2 SMNVEV (reference sequence). Here the CDR3 reads CASSRQGIGSPLHF. CDR3 DNA sequence: TGTGCCAGCAGTCGACAGGGTATAGGTTCACCCCTCCACTTT.

This clone was counted between two and nine times. This chain connects TRBV2 to TRBJ2-3; 11 bases align to TRBD1. Germline CDR1 is SNHLY and CDR2 is FYNNEI. V was clipped by 5 bases and J by 6 bases; unmatched bases: 7. The CDR3 has 15 amino acids. CDR3 bases: TGTGCCAGCAGTTGGGACAGGGGGTCGGGTGATACGCAGTATTTT. Translation: CASSWDRGSGDTQYF.

The chain couples TRBV7-2 to TRBJ1-5; a possible D gene is TRBD1 (6 bases). Trimming left V 3 bases short and J 12 bases short, with 15 bases between. Per germline, CDR1 SGHTA and CDR2 FQGNSA. This CDR3 has 13 residues. The CDR3 loop is CASSFAGTKGQHF. CDR3 coding DNA: TGTGCCAGCAGCTTTGCCGGGACAAAGGGCCAGCATTTT.

The chain uses TRBV4-3 and TRBJ1-6; no firm D call. Deletions cut 0 bases from V and 3 bases from J, with 6 bases between. Germline CDR1 LGHNA, CDR2 YSLEER. CDR3 length: 15 amino acids. CDR3 coding DNA: TGCGCCAGCAGCCAAGATAGAAACTATAATTCACCCCTCCACTTT. Protein: CASSQDRNYNSPLHF.

This chain connects TRBV5-1 to TRBJ2-7, with 8 bases identical to TRBD1. The V gene's germline CDR1 is SGHRS and CDR2 YFSETQ. Trimming removed 4 bases from V and 0 bases from J; junction bases left unmatched: 3. The CDR3 consists of 14 residues. The CDR3 is CASSGQGGSYEQYF. The CDR3 nucleotides are TGCGCCAGCAGCGGACAGGGTGGCTCCTACGAGCAGTACTTC.

The V and J genes are TRBV5-4 and TRBJ2-3; weak D call: TRBD1 (5 bases). Germline CDR1 SGHNT, CDR2 YYREEE (reference sequence). Deletions cut 1 base from V and 4 bases from J, with 16 bases between. This CDR3 spans 16 amino acids. The CDR3: CASSLKVGRPPDTQYF. DNA of the CDR3: TGTGCCAGCAGCTTGAAGGTGGGGCGGCCCCCAGATACGCAGTATTTT.

The chain has TRBV6-2 or TRBV6-3 and TRBJ2-3; no definite D call. The CDR3 is made up of 15 amino acids. V was pared by 2 bases and J by 4 bases, with 13 bases between. Germline V gene data show CDR1 as MNHEY and CDR2 as SVGEGT. The CDR3 coding sequence is TGTGCCAGCAGTTACGTCGAGACTTCGGCAGATACGCAGTATTTT. As protein: CASSYVETSADTQYF.

The chain recombines TRBV3-1 (or the pseudogene TRBV3-2) with TRBJ2-7, with TRBD2 identical over 8 bases. The CDR3 extends over 18 amino acids. With V trimmed by 1 base and J by 0 bases, 11 bases remained unmatched. Germline CDR1 and CDR2: LGHDT and YNNKEL (reference sequence). CDR3 protein: CASSQAPGGRESSYEQYF. CDR3 sequence (DNA): TGTGCCAGCAGCCAAGCTCCGGGGGGGAGGGAAAGCTCCTACGAGCAGTACTTC.

This chain uses TRBV6-6 with TRBJ2-1; 7 positions match TRBD2. Trimming cost V 0 bases and J 4 bases; bases outside gene matches: 6. In germline, CDR1 is MNHNY, CDR2 SVGAGI (reference sequence). The CDR3 length is 16 residues. CDR3 in DNA: TGTGCCAGCAGTTACTCGACGAATAGCGGGTACAATGAGCAGTTCTTC. It is translated as CASSYSTNSGYNEQFF.

In this sample, this clone turned up once. The CDR3 nucleotides read TGTGCCAGTAAGCCCTACGGGGGGCGCTGGGACACCGGGGAGCTGTTTTTT. Encoded protein: CASKPYGGRWDTGELFF. The V call is TRBV19, the J call TRBJ2-2, with D tentatively TRBD2 (7 bases). CDR1 is LNHDA, CDR2 SQIVND, per germline (reference sequence). The CDR3 covers 17 residues. Trimming took 7 bases from V and 3 from J, leaving 21 bases between them.

This clone was counted between two and nine times. This chain connects TRBV19 to TRBJ1-2, with D maybe TRBD1 (6 bases). CDR3 length equals 13 residues. The germline V gene encodes CDR1 LNHDA and CDR2 SQIVND (reference sequence). Trimming took off 7 bases at V and 5 bases at J, with 14 bases between the two ends. The CDR3 coding sequence is TGTGCCAGTATGGGGGCGCCGAGGTATGGCTACACCTTC. This encodes CASMGAPRYGYTF. The variable domain in full, completed from reference TRBV19 and TRBJ1-2, reads DGGITQSPKYLFRKEGQNVTLSCEQNLNHDAMYWYRQDPGQGLRLIYYSQIVNDFQKGDIAEGYSVSREKKESFPLTVTSAQKNPTAFYLCASMGAPRYGYTFGSGTRLTVV.

CDR3 region: CAISGALGADTQYF. CDR3 coding DNA: TGTGCCATCAGTGGAGCGTTAGGCGCAGATACGCAGTATTTT. V usage is TRBV10-3 and J usage is TRBJ2-3; no definite D call. Germline CDR1 and CDR2: ENHRY and SYGVKD. The CDR3 is 14 amino acids. The germline V and J ends were trimmed by 4 bases and 4 bases, with 12 bases remaining between them.

This clone was detected only once. The CDR3 nucleotides read TGTGCCAGCGAGGGGGTCTCGTTGAACACTGAAGCTTTCTTT. Residues: CASEGVSLNTEAFF. The chain combines TRBV28 with TRBJ1-1, with a possible D match to TRBD1 (6 bases). Trimming took off 8 bases at V and 0 bases at J, with 13 bases between the two ends. In germline, CDR1 is MDHEN, CDR2 SYDVKM. The CDR3 has 14 residues.

This clone was picked up a small number of times. J is TRBJ1-3 and V is TRBV7-9; D is ambiguous. The CDR3 sequence is 12 residues long. V lost 5 bases and J lost 8, with 10 bases in between. CDR1 and CDR2 from the germline V gene are SEHNR and FQNEAQ (reference sequence). Here the CDR3 reads CASSASMDTIYF. In nucleotides, the CDR3 is TGTGCCAGCAGCGCCTCTATGGACACCATATATTTT. Filled out from reference TRBV7-9 and TRBJ1-3, the complete variable domain reads DTGVSQNPRHKITKRGQNVTFRCDPISEHNRLYWYRQTLGQGPEFLTYFQNEAQLEKSRLLSDRFSAERPKGSFSTLEIQRTEQGDSAMYLCASSASMDTIYFGEGSWLTVV.

This clone appeared a single time. The V call is TRBV5-1, the J call TRBJ1-5; D uncertain. The V gene lost 3 bases and the J gene lost 9 bases, with 16 bases spanning the gap. The CDR3 has 14 amino acids. The V gene's germline CDR1 is SGHRS and CDR2 YFSETQ. The CDR3 spells CASSSSAGDRPQHF. As DNA, the CDR3 is TGCGCCAGCAGCTCCTCAGCCGGAGATAGGCCCCAGCATTTT.

The table lists this clone with a count of one. The chain is built from TRBV7-2 and TRBJ2-5; D is possibly TRBD2 (5 bases). The CDR3 extends over 14 amino acids. The germline CDR1 and CDR2 sequences are SGHTA and FQGNSA. V dropped 5 bases and J dropped 5 bases, with 15 bases sitting between them. The CDR3 protein is CASSAALVTETQYF. Here the CDR3 DNA reads TGTGCCAGCAGCGCAGCACTAGTGACGGAGACCCAGTACTTC.

The gene calls are TRBV27 and TRBJ2-3, with 10 bases lining up with TRBD1. Germline lookup yields CDR1 MNHEY and CDR2 SMNVEV (reference sequence). J gave up 2 bases and V 4 bases, and 9 bases lay outside the gene matches. The CDR3 runs to 17 residues. The CDR3 DNA reads TGTGCCAGCAGTTCCCGACAGGGGGCATCCTTCACAGATACGCAGTATTTT. Its protein is CASSSRQGASFTDTQYF.